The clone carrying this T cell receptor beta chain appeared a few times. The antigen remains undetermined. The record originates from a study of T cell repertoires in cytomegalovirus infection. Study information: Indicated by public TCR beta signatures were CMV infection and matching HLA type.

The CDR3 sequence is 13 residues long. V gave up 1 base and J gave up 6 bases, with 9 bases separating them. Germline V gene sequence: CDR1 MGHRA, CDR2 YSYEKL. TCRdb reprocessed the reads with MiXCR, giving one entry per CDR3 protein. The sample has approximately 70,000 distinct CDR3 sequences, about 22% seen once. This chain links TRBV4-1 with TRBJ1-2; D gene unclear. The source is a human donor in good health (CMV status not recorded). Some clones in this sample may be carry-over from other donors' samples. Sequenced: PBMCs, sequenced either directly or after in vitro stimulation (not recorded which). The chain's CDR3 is CASSQAPRDGYTF. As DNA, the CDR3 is TGCGCCAGCAGCCAAGCCCCTAGGGATGGCTACACCTTC.